This record covers a single T cell receptor (beta chain). Its cognate antigen is unknown. These data belong to a study of CD8 T cells in Susac syndrome. Study as a whole: Patients with Susac syndrome were, at the time of blood collection, therapy-naive, maintained on corticosteroids, or maintained on intravenous immunoglobulin alone. Study-level points and caveats: In total CD8+ repertoires, more than 15 Susac-specific public clones were found, and a few in CD8+ TEMRA repertoires.

The CDR3 spans 16 residues. Germline CDR1 SQVTM, CDR2 ANQGSEA. J gave up 0 bases and V 3 bases, and 7 bases lay outside the gene matches. CD8+ and CD4+ T cells were negatively isolated; TEMRA cells were FACS-enriched. Random hexamers were used to reverse transcribe an amount of roughly 0.45 to 1 ug RNA. TCRdb processed the immunoSEQ multiplex PCR reads anew with MiXCR; each CDR3 protein has one entry. The sample consists of about 53,000 distinct CDR3 sequences, approximately 95% of them appearing once. The genes are TRBV29-1 and TRBJ2-2, with 7 bases fitting TRBD1. The sample consisted of CD8+ T cells from PBMCs. This TCR derives from a human donor with Susac syndrome. The CDR3 DNA follows: TGCAGCGTTGAGGTTGTAGGGGGCGCGAACACCGGGGAGCTGTTTTTT. Translated, it gives CSVEVVGGANTGELFF.